These 27 T cell receptor beta chains were sequenced from one sample in a study of T cell responses to AZD1222 COVID-19 vaccine. Sequencing used immunoSEQ multiplex PCR; TCRdb keeps in-frame clones, though not all of them. The table includes 160,000 or so clones, 90% detected once. Sequenced here: peripheral blood, sampled on day 0 of AZD1222 vaccination. Every receptor here comes from an adult in good health.

J is TRBJ1-4 and V is TRBV2, with TRBD1 matching over 10 bases. Unmatched junction bases numbered 5, after V lost 4 bases and J lost 0 bases. The CDR3 has 17 amino acids. Germline V lookup: CDR1 SNHLY, CDR2 FYNNEI. The CDR3 sequence: CASSGGQGDATNEKLFF. In nucleotides, the CDR3 is TGTGCCAGCAGTGGCGGACAGGGGGATGCAACTAATGAAAAACTGTTTTTT.

The chain joins TRBV30 to TRBJ1-5; 8 bases match TRBD1. Losses at the gene ends were 3 bases for V and 3 bases for J; bases not matched to a gene: 10. Germline-derived CDR1 and CDR2 are GTSNPN and SVGIG (reference sequence). The CDR3 is 16 residues long. The CDR3 DNA follows: TGTGCCTGGAGACCTAAAACAGGGGGAAACAATCAGCCCCAGCATTTT. The encoded protein is CAWRPKTGGNNQPQHF.

This chain connects TRBV12-3 or TRBV12-4 to TRBJ2-7; D ambiguous. Trimming removed 0 bases from V and 6 bases from J, with 6 bases in between. The CDR3 runs to 12 residues. CDR3 nucleotide sequence: TGTGCCAGCAGTTTAGCGCTGGGCGAGCAGTACTTC. This translates into CASSLALGEQYF.

V gene TRBV9 combines with J gene TRBJ2-2, with 10 bases that match TRBD2. CDR3 length: 17 residues. Germline V gives CDR1 SGDLS, CDR2 YYNGEE. The J segment lost 3 bases and the V segment lost 0 bases, leaving 5 bases of the junction unmatched. The CDR3 DNA reads TGTGCCAGCAGCGTAGTCCTAGCGGGAGTCGACACCGGGGAGCTGTTTTTT. Protein product: CASSVVLAGVDTGELFF.

This chain joins TRBV28 and TRBJ1-2; a weak D match, TRBD1 (6 bases). The V gene lost 4 bases and the J gene lost 2 bases, with 14 bases spanning the gap. Germline CDR1 reads MDHEN; CDR2 reads SYDVKM. The CDR3 is made up of 15 amino acids. The chain's CDR3 is CASSYGQIVNYGYTF. CDR3 in DNA: TGTGCCAGCAGTTACGGACAGATCGTCAACTATGGCTACACCTTC.

This rearrangement joins TRBV5-5 to TRBJ2-1, with TRBD1 as a possible D gene (6 bases). The CDR3 runs to 16 residues. V shed 1 base and J shed 6 bases, with 17 bases lying between them. Germline V gene data show CDR1 as SGHKS and CDR2 as YYEKEE (reference sequence). The CDR3 DNA reads TGTGCCAGCAGCTTGCACGTCGGGCAGGGGAGCAATGAGCAGTTCTTC. It specifies CASSLHVGQGSNEQFF.

The CDR3 DNA reads as TGTGCCAGCAGCCAAGGGCTAGCGGGATCGAGCACCGGGGAGCTGTTTTTT. This encodes CASSQGLAGSSTGELFF. The V gene is TRBV3-1 (or the pseudogene TRBV3-2), the J gene TRBJ2-2; 9 nucleotides line up with TRBD2. CDR1 and CDR2 from the germline V gene are LGHDT and YNNKEL (reference sequence). CDR3 size: 17 residues. V was pared by 1 base and J by 4 bases, with 7 bases of the junction left unmatched.

The chain couples TRBV11-3 to TRBJ2-3, with D maybe TRBD2 (5 bases). This CDR3 comprises 14 residues. V dropped 2 bases and J dropped 4 bases, with 10 bases sitting between them. Germline CDR1 and CDR2: SGHNT and YENEEA. CDR3 region: CASSLTGVSDTQYF. In DNA form, the CDR3 reads TGTGCCAGCAGCTTAACCGGGGTCTCAGATACGCAGTATTTT.

This CDR3 reads CASSSSPGTGDEQFF. In DNA form, the CDR3 reads TGTGCCAGCAGCTCAAGTCCCGGGACAGGGGACGAGCAGTTCTTC. The rearrangement joins TRBV7-8 to TRBJ2-1; the match to TRBD1 covers 10 bases. The CDR3 is 15 residues long. Germline lookup yields CDR1 SGHVS and CDR2 FQNEAQ. The ends lost 4 bases at V and 10 bases at J; junction bases unmatched: 10.

This clone showed up just once. The gene calls are TRBV28 and TRBJ1-2, with 10 positions matching TRBD1. This CDR3 has 13 residues. Germline trimming cut 5 bases from V and 7 bases from J; bases unmatched to any gene: 4. CDR1 and CDR2 from the germline V gene are MDHEN and SYDVKM. The CDR3 sequence is CASSPTGGGGYTF. CDR3 coding DNA: TGTGCCAGCAGTCCGACAGGGGGCGGTGGCTACACCTTC.

The J gene is TRBJ2-3, the V gene TRBV29-1; possibly TRBD1 for D (6 bases). Germline loops: CDR1 SQVTM, CDR2 ANQGSEA. The CDR3 consists of 13 residues. V lost 6 bases to trimming and J lost 2 bases, with 12 bases between them. The CDR3 loop is CSVRTDNTDTQYF. The CDR3, as DNA: TGCAGCGTCAGGACAGACAACACAGATACGCAGTATTTT.

The gene calls are TRBV28 and TRBJ1-4; a possible D gene is TRBD1 (6 bases). The V end was cut by 5 bases, the J end by 0 bases, with 16 bases between. CDR1 is MDHEN, CDR2 SYDVKM, per germline. The CDR3 has 17 residues. The CDR3: CASSPEGGYTTNEKLFF. The CDR3 DNA reads as TGTGCCAGCAGTCCCGAGGGGGGGTATACAACTAATGAAAAACTGTTTTTT.

The V gene is TRBV25-1, the J gene TRBJ1-1, with 7 positions matching TRBD1. The V gene's germline CDR1 is MGHDK and CDR2 SYGVNS. The CDR3 totals 15 residues. J lost 0 bases, V lost 8 bases, and 9 bases had no gene match. Written as DNA, the CDR3 is TGTGCCAGCTCAGCCAGGACAGGCCTGAACACTGAAGCTTTCTTT. Translation gives CASSARTGLNTEAFF.

The V and J genes are TRBV27 and TRBJ2-3; possible D gene TRBD2, 5 bases. This CDR3 is 14 amino acids long. The V end was cut by 5 bases, the J end by 6 bases, with 15 bases between. Germline-derived CDR1 and CDR2 are MNHEY and SMNVEV (reference sequence). In DNA, the CDR3 is TGTGCCAGCAGTCTCCAAAGAGGGTACGATACGCAGTATTTT. As protein: CASSLQRGYDTQYF.

This clone has a handful of counts. J is TRBJ1-2 and V is TRBV20-1; D is uncertain. The CDR3 is made up of 8 amino acids. Per germline, CDR1 DFQATT and CDR2 SNEGSKA (reference sequence). The DNA of the CDR3 is TGCACCTCCTTCGGCTACACCTTC. Its protein is CTSFGYTF.

The rearrangement uses TRBV11-2 and TRBJ2-7; 7 bases map to TRBD1. Germline CDR1 is SGHAT and CDR2 is FQNNGV. The length of the CDR3 is 16 residues. Unmatched junction bases numbered 16, after V lost 7 bases and J lost 4 bases. Here the CDR3 reads CASTAPYRGRRYEQYF. As DNA, the CDR3 is TGTGCCAGCACCGCCCCTTACAGGGGCCGGAGGTACGAGCAGTACTTC.

CDR3 amino acids: CATSEGQGSWETQYF. The CDR3 DNA is TGTGCCACCAGTGAGGGACAGGGCTCCTGGGAGACCCAGTACTTC. The V and J genes are TRBV24-1 and TRBJ2-5; 9 bases match TRBD1. CDR3 length: 15 residues. The trim removed 4 bases at V and 5 bases at J, leaving 7 bases unmatched. Germline V CDR1 and CDR2: KGHDR, SFDVKD.

V is TRBV30 and J is TRBJ2-3; D ambiguous. Between the trimmed V and J ends, which lost 3 bases and 2 bases, there was a span of 9 bases. The CDR3 loop spans 13 amino acids. Looked up from germline, CDR1 is GTSNPN and CDR2 is SVGIG (reference sequence). CDR3 in DNA: TGTGCCTGGAGGGAACCCCCCACAGATACGCAGTATTTT. Protein product: CAWREPPTDTQYF.

The chain is built from TRBV4-3 and TRBJ2-7; 10 positions agree with TRBD2. Germline values: CDR1 LGHNA, CDR2 YSLEER. This CDR3 contains 16 residues. V shed 0 bases and J 5 bases; nucleotides not matched to a gene: 7. In nucleotides, the CDR3 is TGCGCCAGCAGCCAAGATCGGGCTAGCGGGAGTAACGAGCAGTACTTC. Its translation: CASSQDRASGSNEQYF.

V usage is TRBV2 and J usage is TRBJ2-3, with 9 bases aligning to TRBD2. V was pared by 1 base and J by 1 base, with 6 bases of the junction left unmatched. Germline V gene lookup returns CDR1 SNHLY and CDR2 FYNNEI. This CDR3 has 17 amino acids. The CDR3 here is CASSEEVTSGRTDTQYF. In DNA, the CDR3 is TGTGCCAGCAGTGAAGAGGTGACTAGCGGACGCACAGATACGCAGTATTTT.

The CDR3 coding sequence is TGTGCCATCAGGAATCCCCGGGGGAGCCCCGGGGAGCTGTTTTTT. The encoded protein is CAIRNPRGSPGELFF. This sequence joins TRBV10-3 and TRBJ2-2; weak D call: TRBD2 (6 bases). From germline, CDR1 is ENHRY and CDR2 SYGVKD. Trimming cost V 6 bases and J 6 bases, with 17 bases left between them. This CDR3 spans 15 amino acids.

The rearrangement links TRBV24-1 to TRBJ2-1; D may be TRBD2 (5 bases). Germline CDR1 is KGHDR and CDR2 is SFDVKD. The CDR3 runs 15 residues. Trimming cost V 5 bases and J 2 bases, with 12 bases left between them. The CDR3 DNA follows: TGTGCCACCAGTGGAGGGAGTAACACCTACAATGAGCAGTTCTTC. Its protein product is CATSGGSNTYNEQFF.

This clone was detected once. This sequence joins TRBV11-3 and TRBJ2-3, with D perhaps matching TRBD2 (6 bases). CDR1 is SGHNT, CDR2 YENEEA, per germline. Trimming removed 0 bases at V and 6 bases at J, with 7 bases between. The CDR3 runs 13 residues. The CDR3 sequence is CASSLETSDTQYF. CDR3 DNA: TGTGCCAGCAGCTTAGAGACTAGTGATACGCAGTATTTT. The entire variable domain, with the rest obtained from reference TRBV11-3 and TRBJ2-3, is as follows: EAGVVQSPRYKIIEKKQPVAFWCNPISGHNTLYWYLQNLGQGPELLIRYENEEAVDDSQLPKDRFSAERLKGVDSTLKIQPAELGDSAVYLCASSLETSDTQYFGPGTRLTVL.

The CDR3 spells CASSQPGVNQPQHF. CDR3 in DNA: TGTGCCAGCAGTCAGCCGGGCGTCAATCAGCCCCAGCATTTT. The V gene is TRBV6-2 or TRBV6-3, the J gene TRBJ1-5; D is uncertain. The CDR3 has 14 residues. Per the germline V gene, CDR1 is MNHEY and CDR2 is SVGEGT. V was pared by 5 bases and J by 3 bases, with 11 bases between.

V and J are TRBV12-3 or TRBV12-4 and TRBJ1-4; D is unresolved. V was pared by 8 bases and J by 4 bases, with 11 bases between. The CDR3 runs to 13 residues. As DNA, the CDR3 is TGTGCCAGCTCTTGGGGAGGTAATGAAAAACTGTTTTTT. The encoded protein is CASSWGGNEKLFF.

This chain's CDR3 is CAITSRTQPQHF. The CDR3 DNA sequence: TGTGCCATCACCTCACGGACTCAGCCCCAGCATTTT. The chain is built from TRBV28 and TRBJ1-5; D is unclear. The germline V gene encodes CDR1 MDHEN and CDR2 SYDVKM. The CDR3 length is 12 residues. V lost 10 bases to trimming and J lost 6 bases, with 13 bases between them.

As concerns this clone: Other DNA sequences in the sample encode the same CDR3. This CDR3 reads CASSLTGELFF. CDR3 nucleotide sequence: TGTGCCAGCAGCCTTACCGGGGAGCTGTTTTTT. The chain has TRBV11-3 and TRBJ2-2; D is unresolved. Germline lookup yields CDR1 SGHNT and CDR2 YENEEA. V was shortened by 5 bases and J by 5 bases, with 3 bases between the two germline ends. This CDR3 is built from 11 residues.